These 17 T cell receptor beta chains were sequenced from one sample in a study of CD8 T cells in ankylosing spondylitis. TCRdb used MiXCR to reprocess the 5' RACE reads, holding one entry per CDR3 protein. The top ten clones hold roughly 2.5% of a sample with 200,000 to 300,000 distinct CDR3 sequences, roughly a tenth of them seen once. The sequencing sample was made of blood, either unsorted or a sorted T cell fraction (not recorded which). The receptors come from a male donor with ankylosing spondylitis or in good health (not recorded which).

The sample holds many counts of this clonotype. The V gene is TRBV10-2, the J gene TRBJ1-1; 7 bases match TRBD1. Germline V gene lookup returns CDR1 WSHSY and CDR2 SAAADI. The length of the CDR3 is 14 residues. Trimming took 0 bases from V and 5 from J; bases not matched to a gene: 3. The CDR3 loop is CASSESAGGTEAFF. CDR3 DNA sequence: TGCGCCAGCAGTGAGTCGGCAGGGGGGACTGAAGCTTTCTTT.

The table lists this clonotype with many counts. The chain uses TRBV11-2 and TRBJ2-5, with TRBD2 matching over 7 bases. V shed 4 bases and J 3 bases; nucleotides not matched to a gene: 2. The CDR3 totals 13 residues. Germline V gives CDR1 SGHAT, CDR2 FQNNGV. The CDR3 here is CASSYGREETQYF. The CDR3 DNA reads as TGTGCCAGCAGCTATGGGAGGGAAGAGACCCAGTACTTC.

The CDR3 protein is CASSLGPAGPYGYTF. In DNA, the CDR3 is TGTGCCAGCAGCTTAGGTCCGGCAGGGCCCTATGGCTACACCTTC. The chain combines TRBV7-2 with TRBJ1-2; a weak D match, TRBD1 (5 bases). This CDR3 contains 15 residues. Germline V gene data show CDR1 as SGHTA and CDR2 as FQGNSA. V was shortened by 1 base and J by 4 bases, with 13 bases between the two germline ends.

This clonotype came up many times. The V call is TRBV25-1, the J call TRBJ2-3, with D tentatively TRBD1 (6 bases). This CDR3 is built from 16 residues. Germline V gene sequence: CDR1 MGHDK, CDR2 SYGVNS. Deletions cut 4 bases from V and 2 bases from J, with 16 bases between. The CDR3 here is CASSASAGVATDTQYF. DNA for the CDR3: TGTGCCAGCAGTGCTTCAGCAGGGGTAGCCACAGATACGCAGTATTTT.

CDR3: CSARLPGLRTDGYTF. The CDR3 nucleotides are TGCAGTGCTAGATTACCGGGGCTACGGACGGATGGCTACACCTTC. J is TRBJ1-2 and V is TRBV20-1; TRBD1 is a possible D gene (5 bases). V shed 2 bases and J shed 6 bases, with 19 bases lying between them. The CDR3 is made up of 15 amino acids. Germline-derived CDR1 and CDR2 are DFQATT and SNEGSKA (reference sequence).

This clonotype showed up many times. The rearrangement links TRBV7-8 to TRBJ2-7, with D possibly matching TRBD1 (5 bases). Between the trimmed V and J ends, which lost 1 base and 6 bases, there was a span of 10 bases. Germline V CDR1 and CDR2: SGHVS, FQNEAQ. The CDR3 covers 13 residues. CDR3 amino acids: CASSLEGRLEQYF. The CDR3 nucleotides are TGTGCCAGCAGCTTAGAGGGGCGGCTCGAGCAGTACTTC.

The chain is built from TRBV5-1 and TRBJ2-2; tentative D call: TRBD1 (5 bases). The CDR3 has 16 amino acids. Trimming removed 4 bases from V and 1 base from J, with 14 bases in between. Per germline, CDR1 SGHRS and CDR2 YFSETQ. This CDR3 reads CASSPLPGQNTGELFF. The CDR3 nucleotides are TGCGCCAGCAGCCCCCTACCCGGACAGAACACCGGGGAGCTGTTTTTT.

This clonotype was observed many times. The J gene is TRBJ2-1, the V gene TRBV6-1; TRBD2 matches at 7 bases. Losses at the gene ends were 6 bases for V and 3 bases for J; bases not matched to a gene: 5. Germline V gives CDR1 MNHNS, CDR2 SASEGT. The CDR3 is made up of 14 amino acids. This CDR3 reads CASSPGEGYNEQFF. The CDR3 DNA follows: TGTGCCAGCAGCCCGGGGGAGGGCTACAATGAGCAGTTCTTC.

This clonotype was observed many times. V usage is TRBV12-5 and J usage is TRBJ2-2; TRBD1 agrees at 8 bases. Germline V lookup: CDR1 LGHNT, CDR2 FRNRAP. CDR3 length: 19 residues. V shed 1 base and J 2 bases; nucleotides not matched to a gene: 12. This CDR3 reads CASGLEFGQGAPNTGELFF. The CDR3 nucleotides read TGTGCTAGTGGTTTGGAGTTTGGGCAGGGGGCCCCTAACACCGGGGAGCTGTTTTTT.

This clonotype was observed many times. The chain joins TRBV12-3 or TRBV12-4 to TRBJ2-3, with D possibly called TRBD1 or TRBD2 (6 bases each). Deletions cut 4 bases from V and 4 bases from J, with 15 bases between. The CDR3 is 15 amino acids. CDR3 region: CASSYGQGRSDTQYF. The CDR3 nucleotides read TGTGCCAGCAGTTATGGCCAGGGGAGGTCAGATACGCAGTATTTT.

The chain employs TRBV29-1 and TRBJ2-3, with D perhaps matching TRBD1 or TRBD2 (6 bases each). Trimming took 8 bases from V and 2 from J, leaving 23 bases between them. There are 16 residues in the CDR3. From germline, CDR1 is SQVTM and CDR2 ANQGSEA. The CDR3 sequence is CSTAGWGRGTTDTQYF. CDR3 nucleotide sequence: TGCAGCACCGCGGGGTGGGGCAGGGGAACCACAGATACGCAGTATTTT.

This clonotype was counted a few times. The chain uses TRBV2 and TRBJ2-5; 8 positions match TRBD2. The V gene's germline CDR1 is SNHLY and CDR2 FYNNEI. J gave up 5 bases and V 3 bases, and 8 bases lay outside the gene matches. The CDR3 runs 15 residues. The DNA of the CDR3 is TGTGCCAGCAGTGAGGTGGCTAGCGGGCCGGAGACCCAGTACTTC. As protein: CASSEVASGPETQYF.

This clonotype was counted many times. This CDR3 is CSVEDRAVYNEQFF. Here the CDR3 DNA reads TGCAGCGTTGAAGATCGGGCCGTCTACAATGAGCAGTTCTTC. The chain recombines TRBV29-1 with TRBJ2-1; unclear D gene. The CDR3 length is 14 residues. Germline assignment: CDR1 SQVTM and CDR2 ANQGSEA. V was cut by 0 bases and J by 3 bases, with 9 bases left in between.

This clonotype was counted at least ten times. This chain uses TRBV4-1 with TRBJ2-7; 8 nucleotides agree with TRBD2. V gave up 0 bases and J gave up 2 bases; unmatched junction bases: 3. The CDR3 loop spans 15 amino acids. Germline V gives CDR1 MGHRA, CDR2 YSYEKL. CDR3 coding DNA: TGCGCCAGCAGCCAAGAGCAGCGGGAGACCTACGAGCAGTACTTC. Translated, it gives CASSQEQRETYEQYF.

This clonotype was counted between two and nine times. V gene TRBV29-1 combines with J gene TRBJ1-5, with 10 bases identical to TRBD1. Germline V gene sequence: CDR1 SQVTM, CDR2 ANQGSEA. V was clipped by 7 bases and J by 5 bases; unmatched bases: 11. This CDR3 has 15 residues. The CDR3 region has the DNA TGCAGCGCCTCTACCGGGACAGGGGTTGATCAGCCCCAGCATTTT. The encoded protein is CSASTGTGVDQPQHF.

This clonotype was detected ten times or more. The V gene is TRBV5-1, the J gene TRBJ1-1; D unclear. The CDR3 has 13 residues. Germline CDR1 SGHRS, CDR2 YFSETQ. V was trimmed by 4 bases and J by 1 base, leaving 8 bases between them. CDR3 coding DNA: TGCGCCAGCAGCGCCGGCCCGAACACTGAAGCTTTCTTT. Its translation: CASSAGPNTEAFF.

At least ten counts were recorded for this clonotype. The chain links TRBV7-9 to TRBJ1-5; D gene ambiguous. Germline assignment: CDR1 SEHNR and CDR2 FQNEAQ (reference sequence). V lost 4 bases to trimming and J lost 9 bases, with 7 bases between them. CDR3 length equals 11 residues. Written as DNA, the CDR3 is TGTGCCAGCAGCTCGGGAGGGCCCCAGCATTTT. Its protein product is CASSSGGPQHF.